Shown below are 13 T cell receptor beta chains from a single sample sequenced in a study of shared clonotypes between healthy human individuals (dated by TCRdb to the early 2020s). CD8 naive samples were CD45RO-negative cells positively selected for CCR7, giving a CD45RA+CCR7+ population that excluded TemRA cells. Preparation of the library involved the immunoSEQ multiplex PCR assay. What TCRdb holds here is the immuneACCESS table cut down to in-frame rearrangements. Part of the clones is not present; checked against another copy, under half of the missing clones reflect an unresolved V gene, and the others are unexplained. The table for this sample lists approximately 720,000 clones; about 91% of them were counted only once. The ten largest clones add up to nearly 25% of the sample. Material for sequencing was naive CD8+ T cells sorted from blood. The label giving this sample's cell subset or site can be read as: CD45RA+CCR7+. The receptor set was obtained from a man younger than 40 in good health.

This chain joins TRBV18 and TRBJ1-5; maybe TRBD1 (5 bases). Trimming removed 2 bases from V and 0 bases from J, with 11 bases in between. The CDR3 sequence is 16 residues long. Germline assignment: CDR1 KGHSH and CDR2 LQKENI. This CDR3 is CASSPEGIYSNQPQHF. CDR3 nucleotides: TGTGCCAGCTCACCAGAGGGGATATATAGCAATCAGCCCCAGCATTTT.

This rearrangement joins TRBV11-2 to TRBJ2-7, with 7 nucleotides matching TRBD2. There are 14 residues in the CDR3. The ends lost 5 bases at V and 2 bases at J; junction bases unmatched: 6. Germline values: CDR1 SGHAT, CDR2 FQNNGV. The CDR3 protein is CASSPGREPYEQYF. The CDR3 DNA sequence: TGTGCCAGCAGCCCGGGGAGGGAGCCCTACGAGCAGTACTTC.

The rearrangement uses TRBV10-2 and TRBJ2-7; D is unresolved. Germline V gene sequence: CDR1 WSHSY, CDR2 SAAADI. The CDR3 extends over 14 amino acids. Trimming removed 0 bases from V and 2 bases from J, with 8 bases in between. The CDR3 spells CASSESRSAYEQYF. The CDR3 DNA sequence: TGCGCCAGCAGTGAGTCCCGGTCAGCCTACGAGCAGTACTTC.

The CDR3 region has the DNA TGTGCCAGCAGTTCCCAGCCCCAAGGTGAGCAGTACTTC. Its protein is CASSSQPQGEQYF. The chain recombines TRBV27 with TRBJ2-7; D remains ambiguous. The CDR3 sequence is 13 residues long. Germline assignment: CDR1 MNHEY and CDR2 SMNVEV (reference sequence). The V end lost 4 bases, the J end lost 7 bases, and 14 bases lay between the germline ends.

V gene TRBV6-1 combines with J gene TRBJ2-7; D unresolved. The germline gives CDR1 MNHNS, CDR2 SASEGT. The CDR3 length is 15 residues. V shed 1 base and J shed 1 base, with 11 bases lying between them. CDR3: CASSEVGDTSYEQYF. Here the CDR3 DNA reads TGTGCCAGCAGTGAAGTTGGGGATACATCCTACGAGCAGTACTTC.

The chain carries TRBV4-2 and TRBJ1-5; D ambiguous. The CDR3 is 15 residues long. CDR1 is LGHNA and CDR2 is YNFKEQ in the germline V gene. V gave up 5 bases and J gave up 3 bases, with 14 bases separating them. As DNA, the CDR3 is TGTGCCAGCAGCTTGATGAGTTTAGCCAATCAGCCCCAGCATTTT. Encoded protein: CASSLMSLANQPQHF.

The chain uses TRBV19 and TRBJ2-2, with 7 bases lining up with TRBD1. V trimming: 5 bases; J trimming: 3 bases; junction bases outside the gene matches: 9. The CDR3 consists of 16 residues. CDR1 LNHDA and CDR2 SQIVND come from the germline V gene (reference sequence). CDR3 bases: TGTGCCAGTAGTCCGACCGGGACAGTCTACACCGGGGAGCTGTTTTTT. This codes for CASSPTGTVYTGELFF.

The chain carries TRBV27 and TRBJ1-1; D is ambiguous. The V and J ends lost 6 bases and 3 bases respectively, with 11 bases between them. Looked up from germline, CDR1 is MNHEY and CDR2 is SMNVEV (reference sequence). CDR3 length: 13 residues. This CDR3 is CASSRSIYTEAFF. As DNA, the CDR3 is TGTGCCAGCAGCCGCTCTATATACACTGAAGCTTTCTTT.

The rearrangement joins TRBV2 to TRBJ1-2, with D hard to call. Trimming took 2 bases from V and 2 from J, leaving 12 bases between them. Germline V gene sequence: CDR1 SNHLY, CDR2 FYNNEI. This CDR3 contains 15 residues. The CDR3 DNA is TGTGCCAGCAGTGAAAGTAGGAATTTAAACTATGGCTACACCTTC. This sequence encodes CASSESRNLNYGYTF.

The CDR3 DNA reads TGTGCCAGCAGTGATTGGGGTTCCTACGAGCAGTACTTC. Protein product: CASSDWGSYEQYF. The chain employs TRBV2 and TRBJ2-7, with unresolved D. The germline V gene encodes CDR1 SNHLY and CDR2 FYNNEI. This CDR3 has 13 residues. With 3 bases removed from V and 1 base from J, the gap between germline ends came to 7 bases. The variable domain in full, completed from reference TRBV2 and TRBJ2-7, reads EPEVTQTPSHQVTQMGQEVILRCVPISNHLYFYWYRQILGQKVEFLVSFYNNEISEKSEIFDDQFSVERPDGSNFTLKIRSTKLEDSAMYFCASSDWGSYEQYFGPGTRLTVT.

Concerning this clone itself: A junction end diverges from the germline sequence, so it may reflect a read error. The CDR3 sequence is CASSLGTKISSYNEQFF. The DNA for the CDR3 is TGTGCTAGCAGCCTCGGGACCAAAATTAGCTCCTACAATGAGCAGTTCTTC. The chain joins TRBV7-7 to TRBJ2-1; D may match TRBD1 or TRBD2 (5 bases each). The CDR3 totals 17 residues. CDR1 is SSHAT and CDR2 is FNYEAQ in the germline V gene (reference sequence).

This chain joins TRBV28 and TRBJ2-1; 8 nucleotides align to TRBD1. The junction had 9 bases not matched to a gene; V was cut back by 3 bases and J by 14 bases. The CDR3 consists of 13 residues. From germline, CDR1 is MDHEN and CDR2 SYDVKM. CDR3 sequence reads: CASSFRRTGSEFF. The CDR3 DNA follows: TGTGCCAGCAGTTTTCGTCGGACAGGGTCAGAGTTCTTC. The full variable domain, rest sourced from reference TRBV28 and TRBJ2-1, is DVKVTQSSRYLVKRTGEKVFLECVQDMDHENMFWYRQDPGLGLRLIYFSYDVKMKEKGDIPEGYSVSREKKERFSLILESASTNQTSMYLCASSFRRTGSEFFGPGTRLTVL.

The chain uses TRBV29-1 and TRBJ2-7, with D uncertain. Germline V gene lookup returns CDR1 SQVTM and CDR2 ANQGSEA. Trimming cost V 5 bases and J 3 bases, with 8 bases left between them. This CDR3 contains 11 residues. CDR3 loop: CSVSHYYEQYF. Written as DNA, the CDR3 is TGCAGCGTTTCTCATTACTACGAGCAGTACTTC.